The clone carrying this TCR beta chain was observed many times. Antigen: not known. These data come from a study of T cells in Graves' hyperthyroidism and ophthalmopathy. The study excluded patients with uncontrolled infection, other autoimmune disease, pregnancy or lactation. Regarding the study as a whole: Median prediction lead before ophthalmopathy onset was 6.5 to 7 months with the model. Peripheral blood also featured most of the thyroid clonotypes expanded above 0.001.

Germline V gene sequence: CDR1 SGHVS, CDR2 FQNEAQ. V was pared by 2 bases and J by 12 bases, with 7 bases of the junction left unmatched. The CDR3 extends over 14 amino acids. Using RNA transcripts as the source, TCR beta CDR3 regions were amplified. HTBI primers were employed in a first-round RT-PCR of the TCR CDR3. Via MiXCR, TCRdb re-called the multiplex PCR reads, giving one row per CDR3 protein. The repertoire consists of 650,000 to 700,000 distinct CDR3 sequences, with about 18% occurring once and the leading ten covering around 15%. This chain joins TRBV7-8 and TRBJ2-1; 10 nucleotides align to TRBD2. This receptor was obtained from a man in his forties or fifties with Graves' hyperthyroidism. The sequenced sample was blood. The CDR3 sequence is CASSLPAGGPGQFF. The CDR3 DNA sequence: TGTGCCAGCAGCTTACCAGCGGGAGGGCCCGGGCAGTTCTTC.